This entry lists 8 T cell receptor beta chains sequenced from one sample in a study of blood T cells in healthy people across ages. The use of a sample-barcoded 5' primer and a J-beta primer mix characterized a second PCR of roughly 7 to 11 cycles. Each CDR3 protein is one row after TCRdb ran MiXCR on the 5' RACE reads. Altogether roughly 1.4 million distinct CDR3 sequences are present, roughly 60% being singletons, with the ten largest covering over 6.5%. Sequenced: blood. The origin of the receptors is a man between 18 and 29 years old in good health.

CDR3 amino acids: CASSYSPAETQYF. CDR3 DNA: TGTGCCAGCAGTTACTCGCCCGCAGAGACCCAGTACTTC. The rearrangement links TRBV6-5 to TRBJ2-5; D is ambiguous. Trimming left V 0 bases short and J 4 bases short, with 6 bases between. The CDR3 extends over 13 amino acids. Germline-derived CDR1 and CDR2 are MNHEY and SVGAGI.

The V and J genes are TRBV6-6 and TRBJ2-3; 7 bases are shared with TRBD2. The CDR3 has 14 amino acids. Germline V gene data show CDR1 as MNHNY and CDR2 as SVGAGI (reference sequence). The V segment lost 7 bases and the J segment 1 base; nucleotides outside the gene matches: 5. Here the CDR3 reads CASNLAGGTDTQYF. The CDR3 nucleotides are TGTGCCAGCAACCTTGCGGGAGGCACAGATACGCAGTATTTT.

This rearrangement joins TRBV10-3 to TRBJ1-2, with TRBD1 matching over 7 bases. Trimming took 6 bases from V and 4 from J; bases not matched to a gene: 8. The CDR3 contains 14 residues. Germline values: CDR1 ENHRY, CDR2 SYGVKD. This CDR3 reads CAISRTGDSYGYTF. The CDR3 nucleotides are TGTGCCATCAGCAGGACAGGCGACAGCTATGGCTACACCTTC.

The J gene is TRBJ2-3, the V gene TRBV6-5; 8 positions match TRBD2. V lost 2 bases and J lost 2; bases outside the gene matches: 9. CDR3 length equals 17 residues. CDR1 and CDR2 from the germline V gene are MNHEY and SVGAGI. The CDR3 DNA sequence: TGTGCCAGCAGTTACGATAGACTAGCGAGCAACACAGATACGCAGTATTTT. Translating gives CASSYDRLASNTDTQYF.

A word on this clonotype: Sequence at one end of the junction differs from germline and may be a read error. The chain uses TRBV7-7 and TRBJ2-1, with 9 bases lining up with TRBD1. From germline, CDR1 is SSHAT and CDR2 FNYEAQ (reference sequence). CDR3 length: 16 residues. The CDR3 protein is CASSLEGGTGSHEQFF. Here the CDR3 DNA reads TGTGCTAGCAGCTTAGAAGGGGGGACAGGGAGCCATGAGCAGTTCTTC.

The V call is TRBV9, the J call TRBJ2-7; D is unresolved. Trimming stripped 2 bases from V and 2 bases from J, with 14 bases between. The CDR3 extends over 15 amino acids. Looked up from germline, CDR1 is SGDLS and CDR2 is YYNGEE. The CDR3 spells CASSVEQNFAYEQYF. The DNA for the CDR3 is TGTGCCAGCAGCGTCGAACAGAACTTTGCCTACGAGCAGTACTTC.

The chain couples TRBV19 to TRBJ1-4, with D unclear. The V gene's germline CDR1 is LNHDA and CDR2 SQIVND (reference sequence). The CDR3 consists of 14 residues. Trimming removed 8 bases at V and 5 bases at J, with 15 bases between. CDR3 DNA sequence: TGTGCCAGTGCGAGAGAGTGGATAAATGAAAAACTGTTTTTT. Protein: CASAREWINEKLFF.

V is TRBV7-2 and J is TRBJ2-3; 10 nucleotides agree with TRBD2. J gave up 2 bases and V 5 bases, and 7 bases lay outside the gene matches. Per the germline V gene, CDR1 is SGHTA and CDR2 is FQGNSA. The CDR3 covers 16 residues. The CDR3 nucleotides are TGTGCCAGCAGCCGACGGACTAGCGGATTCACAGATACGCAGTATTTT. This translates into CASSRRTSGFTDTQYF.